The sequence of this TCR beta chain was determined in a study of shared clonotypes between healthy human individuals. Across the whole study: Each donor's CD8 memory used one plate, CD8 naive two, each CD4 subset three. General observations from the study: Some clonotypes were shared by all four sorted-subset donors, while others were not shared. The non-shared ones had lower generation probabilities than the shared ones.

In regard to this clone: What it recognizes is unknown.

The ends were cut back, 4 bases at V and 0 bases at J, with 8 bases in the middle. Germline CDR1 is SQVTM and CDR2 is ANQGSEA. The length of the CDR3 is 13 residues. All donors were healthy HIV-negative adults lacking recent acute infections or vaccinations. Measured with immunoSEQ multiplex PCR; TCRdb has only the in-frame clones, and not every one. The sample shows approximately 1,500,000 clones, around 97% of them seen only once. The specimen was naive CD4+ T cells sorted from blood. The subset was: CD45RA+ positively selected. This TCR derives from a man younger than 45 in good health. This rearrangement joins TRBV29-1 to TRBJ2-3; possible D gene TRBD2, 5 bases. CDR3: CSVAGESTDTQYF. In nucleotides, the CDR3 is TGCAGCGTTGCCGGGGAAAGCACAGATACGCAGTATTTT.